This T cell receptor beta chain comes out of a study of T cell responses to AZD1222 COVID-19 vaccine. Study in general: Some second doses came at about 4 weeks and others at about 12 weeks; these were pooled.

This clone was seen only once. The antigen is not known. Study-level findings and limits: Researchers report vaccine-associated CD4 TCRs spanning spike, with dominance at 160-218 and 743-854. Spike-specific TCR depth and breadth grew after two AZD1222 doses. Possibly, clonal diversity was underestimated; donors were largely white British and included more females.

The germline V gene encodes CDR1 KGHSH and CDR2 LQKENI. V lost 3 bases to trimming and J lost 7 bases; unmatched junction nucleotides: 12. This CDR3 contains 16 residues. Profiling relied on immunoSEQ multiplex PCR, and the TCRdb table lists in-frame clones only, not all of them. The sample records 100,000 to 150,000 clones, under 90% being singletons. This specimen consisted of peripheral blood, obtained on day 0 of AZD1222 vaccination. This receptor was obtained from an adult in good health. The genes are TRBV18 and TRBJ1-5; TRBD1 matches 7 bases. The CDR3 bases are TGTGCCAGCTCACCTCCATCAGGGGGGTTCGGGCAGCCCCAGCATTTT. It is translated as CASSPPSGGFGQPQHF.